The 30 T cell receptor beta chains given below trace back to one sample, sequenced in a study of cytomegalovirus exposure and HLA in healthy donors. Here immunoSEQ multiplex PCR was the method, and the copy in TCRdb shows in-frame clones only, minus some. The table records 150,000 to 200,000 clones, 86% of them present only once. The sequencing sample was made of PBMCs. These TCRs come from a man aged 25-40 years in good health and CMV-seropositive.

V gene TRBV4-3 combines with J gene TRBJ2-2; no clear D. This CDR3 comprises 15 residues. V was shortened by 0 bases and J by 6 bases, with 11 bases between the two germline ends. The germline gives CDR1 LGHNA, CDR2 YSLEER. The CDR3 region is CASSQDRVGPGELFF. In nucleotides, the CDR3 is TGCGCCAGCAGCCAAGATCGGGTGGGCCCCGGGGAGCTGTTTTTT.

The V and J genes are TRBV7-2 and TRBJ2-7; D gene unclear. Germline CDR1 reads SGHTA; CDR2 reads FQGNSA. This CDR3 contains 14 residues. Trimming took 2 bases from V and 3 from J, leaving 11 bases between them. CDR3 in amino acids: CASSLQTEDYEQYF. DNA of the CDR3: TGTGCCAGCAGCTTACAAACAGAGGACTACGAGCAGTACTTC.

The J gene is TRBJ2-1, the V gene TRBV7-6; D tentatively fits TRBD1 or TRBD2 (5 bases each). The CDR3 sequence is 11 residues long. Trimming took 3 bases from V and 9 from J, leaving 6 bases between them. Germline lookup yields CDR1 SGHVS and CDR2 FNYEAQ. CDR3 coding DNA: TGTGCCAGCAGCTTCGGGACTGAGCAGTTCTTC. Residues: CASSFGTEQFF.

V usage is TRBV5-1 and J usage is TRBJ2-2, with D perhaps being TRBD1 or TRBD2 (5 bases each). Germline-derived CDR1 and CDR2 are SGHRS and YFSETQ. The CDR3 extends over 17 amino acids. The ends were cut back, 3 bases at V and 6 bases at J, with 21 bases in the middle. This CDR3 reads CASSSARGFEGPGELFF. CDR3 coding DNA: TGCGCCAGCAGCTCGGCTCGGGGATTCGAGGGGCCCGGGGAGCTGTTTTTT.

V is TRBV19 and J is TRBJ2-1; possibly TRBD1 for D (5 bases). Germline CDR1 and CDR2: LNHDA and SQIVND (reference sequence). V was shortened by 9 bases and J by 4 bases, with 22 bases between the two germline ends. The CDR3 is 16 residues long. The DNA of the CDR3 is TGTGCCAGCAGAACCCAGGGAAGGGGCTCTTACAATGAGCAGTTCTTC. Protein sequence: CASRTQGRGSYNEQFF.

The chain is built from TRBV10-1 and TRBJ2-6; 8 bases align to TRBD2. Germline values: CDR1 WNHNN, CDR2 SYGVQD (reference sequence). The V gene end was trimmed by 7 bases and the J gene end by 0 bases; junction bases not matched to a gene: 11. The CDR3 covers 18 residues. For the CDR3, the DNA is TGCGCCAGCACTTATCGGGGGGGGCCTCGCTCTGGGGCCAACGTCCTGACTTTC. Translating gives CASTYRGGPRSGANVLTF.

The chain is built from TRBV11-3 and TRBJ2-3; D call uncertain. The V end was cut by 8 bases, the J end by 4 bases, with 10 bases between. This CDR3 comprises 12 residues. The germline gives CDR1 SGHNT, CDR2 YENEEA. The CDR3 DNA is TGTGCCAGCGCCCAGTTCGCAGATACGCAGTATTTT. As protein: CASAQFADTQYF.

The count of this clone is one. This chain uses TRBV6-1 with TRBJ2-1, with D maybe TRBD1 (5 bases). CDR1 MNHNS and CDR2 SASEGT come from the germline V gene. Trimming shortened V by 2 bases and J by 0 bases, and 14 bases separated the two germline ends. The CDR3 totals 17 residues. CDR3 sequence (DNA): TGTGCCAGCAGTGAACCAGGACAAACGAGCTCCTACAATGAGCAGTTCTTC. It is translated as CASSEPGQTSSYNEQFF.

The rearrangement joins TRBV28 to TRBJ2-7; TRBD1 agrees at 7 bases. The CDR3 runs 12 residues. CDR1 and CDR2 from the germline V gene are MDHEN and SYDVKM. The V and J ends lost 10 bases and 3 bases, in that order; junction bases with no gene match: 6. The CDR3 region has the DNA TGTGCCATCCGGGACAGCTACTACGAGCAGTACTTC. Its protein product is CAIRDSYYEQYF.

The chain joins TRBV5-1 to TRBJ1-2; D gene uncertain. Trimming took 4 bases from V and 1 from J, leaving 11 bases between them. Germline V gene data show CDR1 as SGHRS and CDR2 as YFSETQ. This CDR3 region has 14 residues. Here the CDR3 reads CASSVGGVNYGYTF. CDR3 bases: TGCGCCAGCAGCGTGGGTGGGGTTAACTATGGCTACACCTTC.

The DNA of the CDR3 is TGTGCCAGCAGCTTAGGCATTTCAGGACAGGGCTACGAGCAGTACTTC. Translated, it gives CASSLGISGQGYEQYF. This chain uses TRBV7-6 with TRBJ2-7; 8 positions agree with TRBD1. The CDR3 has 16 amino acids. The germline gives CDR1 SGHVS, CDR2 FNYEAQ. V lost 1 base to trimming and J lost 3 bases; unmatched junction nucleotides: 8.

This clone is a singleton in its sample. This chain uses TRBV19 with TRBJ2-7; 9 nucleotides align to TRBD1. In germline, CDR1 is LNHDA, CDR2 SQIVND (reference sequence). With 4 bases clipped from V and 1 base from J, the junction kept 11 bases outside the gene matches. This CDR3 spans 17 amino acids. CDR3 nucleotide sequence: TGTGCCAGTAGTACCCGCCTCTGGGACAGGGTATCCTACGAGCAGTACTTC. Translating gives CASSTRLWDRVSYEQYF.

The V and J genes are TRBV2 and TRBJ2-5, with 8 bases identical to TRBD1. Per germline, CDR1 SNHLY and CDR2 FYNNEI. V dropped 5 bases and J dropped 4; count of bases not matched to a gene: 6. The CDR3 consists of 14 residues. In DNA form, the CDR3 reads TGTGCCAGCAGTCTAGACAGGGGAAGAGAGACCCAGTACTTC. This codes for CASSLDRGRETQYF.

This chain uses TRBV5-1 with TRBJ2-2, with TRBD2 matching 13 bases. This CDR3 comprises 16 residues. V dropped 4 bases and J dropped 6; count of bases not matched to a gene: 6. CDR1 and CDR2 from the germline V gene are SGHRS and YFSETQ. CDR3 in amino acids: CASSLGLAGSPGELFF. DNA for the CDR3: TGCGCCAGCAGCCTGGGACTAGCGGGGTCTCCCGGGGAGCTGTTTTTT.

J is TRBJ2-1 and V is TRBV11-3, with D unresolved. CDR1 and CDR2 (germline): SGHNT, YENEEA. Deletions cut 2 bases from V and 7 bases from J, with 9 bases between. The CDR3 is 13 amino acids. The CDR3 region is CASSLRVENEQFF. In nucleotides, the CDR3 is TGTGCCAGCAGCTTAAGGGTCGAGAATGAGCAGTTCTTC.

The genes are TRBV5-8 and TRBJ2-7; 11 nucleotides match TRBD2. The CDR3 is 15 residues long. CDR1 is SGHTS and CDR2 is YDEGEE in the germline V gene. J lost 2 bases, V lost 5 bases, and 6 bases had no gene match. The CDR3, as DNA: TGTGCCAGCAGTCCCGGGACTAGCGGAACCTACGAGCAGTACTTC. This sequence encodes CASSPGTSGTYEQYF.

V and J are TRBV9 and TRBJ2-1; TRBD1 agrees at 7 bases. CDR3 length equals 14 residues. The V segment lost 3 bases and the J segment 1 base; nucleotides outside the gene matches: 1. CDR1 SGDLS and CDR2 YYNGEE come from the germline V gene. CDR3 region: CASSEGQSYNEQFF. The CDR3, as DNA: TGTGCCAGCAGCGAGGGACAGTCCTACAATGAGCAGTTCTTC.

The V gene is TRBV5-6, the J gene TRBJ2-7; D call uncertain. Germline CDR1 and CDR2: SGHDT and YYEEEE. The CDR3 runs 15 residues. The V end lost 1 base, the J end lost 4 bases, and 15 bases lay between the germline ends. The CDR3 DNA sequence: TGTGCCAGCAGCTTGTCGGGCAGAAACTTTTACGAGCAGTACTTC. This translates into CASSLSGRNFYEQYF.

The chain employs TRBV7-2 and TRBJ1-1, with 7 positions matching TRBD1. Germline lookup yields CDR1 SGHTA and CDR2 FQGNSA. Trimming took 0 bases from V and 5 from J; bases not matched to a gene: 6. The CDR3 has 15 residues. The CDR3 sequence: CASSLATGFETEAFF. The CDR3 DNA reads TGTGCCAGCAGCTTAGCGACAGGGTTTGAGACTGAAGCTTTCTTT.

A single count supports this clone. This chain uses TRBV6-5 with TRBJ1-1; 7 nucleotides line up with TRBD1. The J segment lost 1 base and the V segment lost 7 bases, leaving 3 bases of the junction unmatched. The CDR3 runs to 13 residues. Germline assignment: CDR1 MNHEY and CDR2 SVGAGI. The CDR3 DNA sequence: TGTGCCAGCACCTGGACAGGGAACACTGAAGCTTTCTTT. Translated: CASTWTGNTEAFF.

The chain recombines TRBV11-3 with TRBJ2-1, with 11 bases fitting TRBD2. CDR1 is SGHNT, CDR2 YENEEA, per germline. The trim removed 6 bases at V and 8 bases at J, leaving 9 bases unmatched. The CDR3 runs 15 residues. CDR3 in amino acids: CASSPRLAGLDEQFF. CDR3 coding DNA: TGTGCCAGCAGTCCTCGACTAGCGGGGCTAGATGAGCAGTTCTTC.

This sequence joins TRBV5-6 and TRBJ2-1, with TRBD2 matching over 9 bases. The CDR3 extends over 14 amino acids. CDR1 and CDR2 (germline): SGHDT, YYEEEE. The V gene end was trimmed by 5 bases and the J gene end by 9 bases; junction bases not matched to a gene: 9. CDR3 in amino acids: CASRPGLAGGEQFF. DNA of the CDR3: TGTGCCAGCAGGCCGGGACTAGCCGGGGGTGAGCAGTTCTTC.

The V gene is TRBV6-6, the J gene TRBJ2-3; D is uncertain. V lost 0 bases and J 5 bases, leaving 15 bases between the germline ends. The V gene's germline CDR1 is MNHNY and CDR2 SVGAGI (reference sequence). The CDR3 runs to 16 residues. The CDR3 loop is CASSYSTGTHGDTQYF. The DNA for the CDR3 is TGTGCCAGCAGTTACTCGACGGGCACCCATGGAGATACGCAGTATTTT.

The J gene is TRBJ1-1, the V gene TRBV6-6, with D unresolved. The V and J ends lost 6 bases and 2 bases respectively, with 10 bases between them. CDR1 is MNHNY and CDR2 is SVGAGI in the germline V gene (reference sequence). This CDR3 is 13 amino acids long. CDR3 DNA sequence: TGTGCCAGCAGGAGCGGGATTAACACTGAAGCTTTCTTT. This sequence encodes CASRSGINTEAFF.

The rearrangement joins TRBV6-1 to TRBJ2-7, with D hard to call. The CDR3 sequence is 13 residues long. Germline V gene data show CDR1 as MNHNS and CDR2 as SASEGT. V was clipped by 2 bases and J by 0 bases, with 5 bases between them. CDR3 sequence (DNA): TGTGCCAGCAGTGAACTGGGCTCCTACGAGCAGTACTTC. Its translation is CASSELGSYEQYF.

The chain is built from TRBV6-5 and TRBJ2-7; the match to TRBD1 covers 10 bases. V dropped 6 bases and J dropped 4; count of bases not matched to a gene: 9. The germline gives CDR1 MNHEY, CDR2 SVGAGI. The CDR3 is 15 amino acids. The CDR3 DNA sequence: TGTGCCAGCAGCGACGGGACAGGGGCTATTTACGAGCAGTACTTC. Translating gives CASSDGTGAIYEQYF.

The rearrangement uses TRBV11-1 and TRBJ2-1; 7 nucleotides agree with TRBD2. This CDR3 has 16 residues. CDR1 and CDR2 from the germline V gene are SGHAT and FQDESV (reference sequence). V dropped 2 bases and J dropped 0; count of bases not matched to a gene: 4. CDR3 region: CASSLWRGSSYNEQFF. For the CDR3, the DNA is TGTGCCAGCAGCTTATGGCGGGGGTCCTCCTACAATGAGCAGTTCTTC.

The V and J genes are TRBV9 and TRBJ2-7; 9 positions agree with TRBD1. Germline CDR1 and CDR2: SGDLS and YYNGEE. There are 18 residues in the CDR3. The ends lost 0 bases at V and 5 bases at J; junction bases unmatched: 15. DNA for the CDR3: TGTGCCAGCAGCGTAGGCCTAGGACAGGGGACAGTAGGCAACGAGCAGTACTTC. Protein sequence: CASSVGLGQGTVGNEQYF.

This clone turned up a few times. The chain recombines TRBV9 with TRBJ1-6, with D perhaps matching TRBD1 (5 bases). Trimming took off 4 bases at V and 6 bases at J, with 11 bases between the two ends. CDR1 and CDR2 from the germline V gene are SGDLS and YYNGEE. CDR3 length equals 14 residues. The CDR3 DNA sequence: TGTGCCAGCAGCTCCTGGGGCGGTAATTCACCCCTCCACTTT. It is translated as CASSSWGGNSPLHF.

J is TRBJ1-1 and V is TRBV7-3, with D tentatively TRBD1 (6 bases). Germline V lookup: CDR1 SGHTA, CDR2 FQGTGA. Trimming took 5 bases from V and 2 from J, leaving 15 bases between them. The CDR3 totals 15 residues. The CDR3 loop is CASSPITGINTEAFF. The CDR3 coding sequence is TGTGCCAGCAGCCCCATTACAGGGATCAACACTGAAGCTTTCTTT.